The 10 T cell receptor beta chains given below trace back to one sample, sequenced in a study of cytomegalovirus exposure and HLA in healthy donors. Sequencing was performed with immunoSEQ multiplex PCR; in TCRdb, only in-frame clones are kept and a portion is missing. Of 150,000 to 200,000 clones listed, 65% to 85% are singletons. Specimen: PBMCs. These receptors were taken from a young woman in good health and CMV-seropositive.

The chain carries TRBV5-1 and TRBJ2-3; the match to TRBD2 covers 10 bases. This CDR3 region has 15 residues. The V and J ends lost 4 bases and 6 bases, in that order; junction bases with no gene match: 8. Germline V gene data show CDR1 as SGHRS and CDR2 as YFSETQ. The CDR3 DNA sequence: TGCGCCAGCAGCCCAGCGGGGGGGCCGTGGGATACGCAGTATTTT. Translating gives CASSPAGGPWDTQYF.

V usage is TRBV27 and J usage is TRBJ2-7; 10 nucleotides line up with TRBD1. The germline V gene has CDR1 MNHEY and CDR2 SMNVEV (reference sequence). This CDR3 region has 15 residues. V dropped 4 bases and J dropped 4; count of bases not matched to a gene: 7. The chain's CDR3 is CASSSDRGLWYEQYF. The CDR3 DNA sequence: TGTGCCAGCAGTTCAGACAGGGGGCTTTGGTACGAGCAGTACTTC.

There are a few counts of this clone. V gene TRBV6-5 combines with J gene TRBJ1-4, with D maybe TRBD1 (5 bases). The CDR3 is made up of 11 amino acids. The V end lost 7 bases, the J end lost 11 bases, and 11 bases lay between the germline ends. Germline CDR1 and CDR2: MNHEY and SVGAGI. CDR3 nucleotides: TGTGCCAGCAAGTTGGAGGGGAAACTGTTTTTT. As protein: CASKLEGKLFF.

The chain carries TRBV7-8 and TRBJ1-2; no clear D. V was pared by 5 bases and J by 2 bases, with 12 bases between. Germline values: CDR1 SGHVS, CDR2 FQNEAQ. CDR3 length equals 14 residues. CDR3 DNA sequence: TGTGCCAGCAGCCCCAGGATTGACAACTATGGCTACACCTTC. Amino acid sequence: CASSPRIDNYGYTF. The full variable domain, rest sourced from reference TRBV7-8 and TRBJ1-2, is GAGVSQSPRYKVAKRGQDVALRCDPISGHVSLFWYQQALGQGPEFLTYFQNEAQLDKSGLPSDRFFAERPEGSVSTLKIQRTQQEDSAVYLCASSPRIDNYGYTFGSGTRLTVV.

The gene calls are TRBV5-4 and TRBJ1-2; no firm D call. The germline V gene has CDR1 SGHNT and CDR2 YYREEE (reference sequence). CDR3 length: 12 residues. Trimming cost V 4 bases and J 3 bases, with 7 bases left between them. Here the CDR3 DNA reads TGTGCCAGCAGCAGCCGATACTATGGCTACACCTTC. It yields the protein CASSSRYYGYTF.

This clone was observed once. The gene calls are TRBV18 and TRBJ1-1; 10 nucleotides line up with TRBD1. The V and J ends lost 6 bases and 0 bases, in that order; junction bases with no gene match: 10. Germline assignment: CDR1 KGHSH and CDR2 LQKENI. This CDR3 is 17 amino acids long. In DNA form, the CDR3 reads TGTGCCAGCTCGCGGGGACAGGGGACACTAATGAACACTGAAGCTTTCTTT. Residues: CASSRGQGTLMNTEAFF.

The V and J genes are TRBV6-4 and TRBJ1-3; 7 bases align to TRBD1. Trimming cost V 0 bases and J 4 bases; bases outside gene matches: 6. Germline assignment: CDR1 MRHNA and CDR2 SNTAGT. The CDR3 has 16 amino acids. CDR3 nucleotides: TGTGCCAGCAGTGACTCGACGGGACAGTCGGGAAACACCATATATTTT. This codes for CASSDSTGQSGNTIYF.

This clone was picked up one time. V gene TRBV11-2 combines with J gene TRBJ1-1; D not resolved. V gave up 5 bases and J gave up 0 bases, with 13 bases separating them. This CDR3 contains 15 residues. Germline lookup yields CDR1 SGHAT and CDR2 FQNNGV. The DNA of the CDR3 is TGTGCCAGCAGCCCAGTACGAGGGTTGAACACTGAAGCTTTCTTT. Translation: CASSPVRGLNTEAFF.

This clone was counted a few times. The gene calls are TRBV29-1 and TRBJ2-7; D may be TRBD2 (6 bases). The CDR3 length is 13 residues. The V and J ends lost 1 base and 5 bases respectively, with 12 bases between them. Germline CDR1 is SQVTM and CDR2 is ANQGSEA. The CDR3 coding sequence is TGCAGCGTTGAAGTTGCGGAGGGGCACGAGCAGTACTTC. As protein: CSVEVAEGHEQYF.

V usage is TRBV11-2 and J usage is TRBJ2-5; no definite D call. Per germline, CDR1 SGHAT and CDR2 FQNNGV. The V and J ends lost 0 bases and 1 base respectively, with 6 bases between them. The CDR3 sequence is 14 residues long. CDR3: CASSLDARQETQYF. The CDR3, as DNA: TGTGCCAGCAGCTTAGATGCGCGCCAAGAGACCCAGTACTTC.